The source of this T cell receptor beta chain is a study of human T cells and chemical hapten exposure (dated by TCRdb to about 2021). Regarding the research as a whole: Libraries were pooled for sequencing, and variation in per-sample TCR yields was attributed mainly to small differences in library volumes within the pool. This study followed changes in the peripheral blood TCR repertoire in vivo during primary and secondary sensitization of alopecia patients to the hapten diphenylcyclopropenone (DPC). Both TCR alpha and TCR beta chains were sequenced from each blood RNA sample. The paper's findings and limits, for the study overall: DPC sensitization did not change the number of TCRs with a frequency above 1 in 1000, and there was no evidence of changes in global repertoire structure. Repeated subsampling changed both the strength of the expansion versus patch-test correlation and the threshold at which the correlation became significant.

V is shortened by 2 bases, J by 3 bases, and the region joining them spans 16 bases. The CDR1 and CDR2 encoded by the germline V gene (reference sequence) are SEHNR and FQNEAQ. There are 16 amino acids in the CDR3, from cysteine to phenylalanine inclusive. The read is trimmed to its CDR3 DNA, 48 bases read in frame from base 1. The meaning of the sample's time point label: healthy volunteer bleed at 2 weeks. Total RNA was isolated from unfractionated whole blood collected in Tempus Blood RNA tubes. Roughly five healthy volunteers were used as TCR sequencing controls and were bled at day 0, 2 weeks and 6 weeks. Receptors were amplified or captured by RACE. The instrument given in TCRdb is NextSeq 500. During library preparation, unique molecular identifiers were attached to individual cDNA molecules so that TCRs could be counted quantitatively and reproducibly. The authors' analysis ran thus. Samples had a median of 95,638 TCRs, with a range from roughly 20,000 to 700,000. The Decombinator software suite was used to annotate V, J and CDR3 in the TCR reads. For the PS versus PT1 abundance plots, all samples were subsampled to the same number of TCRs (28,000). TCRs were defined as expanded if absent before sensitization and observed at least eight times at the 2-week time point. Clones were called with MiXCR by TCRdb after fastp trimmed the public reads at Q25, and only in-frame beta chains were retained. Entries that share a CDR3 protein sequence are merged under the most common genes and DNA. TCRdb, not the original authors, processed these V and J calls. For this sample the table gives 45,000 or so distinct CDR3 sequences, of which 3.5% to 5% were detected only once. The ten largest clones take up approximately 5.5% of the sample.

This clonotype showed up many times. Which antigen it targets is not known. Qualities for individual bases were not recorded, and no much larger clone is one base off. The V and J genes are TRBV7-9 and TRBJ1-2, with no reliable assignment of the D segment. This TCR derives from a human donor in good health. Some clones in this sample may be carry-over from other donors' samples. Specimen: whole blood. Read as DNA, the sequence is TGTGCCAGCAGCTTAATCCCAAGTGCGGCAGACTATGGCTACACCTTC. Its amino acids are CASSLIPSAADYGYTF. Joined to the reference TRBV7-9 and TRBJ1-2 proteins, this CDR3 gives the full variable domain: DTGVSQNPRHKITKRGQNVTFRCDPISEHNRLYWYRQTLGQGPEFLTYFQNEAQLEKSRLLSDRFSAERPKGSFSTLEIQRTEQGDSAMYLCASSLIPSAADYGYTFGSGTRLTVV.